This T cell receptor (beta chain) was captured by sequencing in a study of vaccination and CD4 T cells after COVID-19. Regarding this clonotype: Its antigen is still unknown.

Treatment given: roughly ten-day PBMC culture with coronavirus spike peptide pools or control peptides (ViraFEST assay). The CDR3 has 15 residues. From germline, CDR1 is SGHTA and CDR2 FQGNSA. Between the trimmed V and J ends, which lost 4 bases and 5 bases, there was a span of 17 bases. Cultured CD4+ T cells had their DNA profiled by the Oncomine TCR Beta short-read assay. MiXCR, applied by TCRdb to the PCR reads, yields one record per CDR3 protein. The data show approximately 15,000 distinct CDR3 sequences, with about three fifths seen just once and 16% held by the top ten. The chain employs TRBV7-2 and TRBJ2-5, with D tentatively TRBD2 (7 bases). The source of this sequence is a human donor who had recovered from COVID-19. Sequences were obtained from CD4+ T cells from blood, cultured in vitro. The CDR3 is CASSSPAGRGETQYF. The CDR3 region has the DNA TGTGCCAGCAGCTCCCCAGCGGGGAGGGGGGAGACCCAGTACTTC.